This T cell receptor beta chain was recorded in a study of T cells after yellow fever vaccination. Study-wide background: Libraries from low-cell-number fractions were prepared with the SMART-Seq v4 Ultra Low Input RNA kit. Study-wide findings and caveats: Although the secondary response was weaker, it peaked faster, at day 5 versus 15. Most clones from primary vaccination were detected again post-booster (96% CD4, around 90% CD8).

UMIs and a universal primer site were added when TCR cDNA was made by 5'RACE template switching. MiXCR was run by TCRdb on the 5' RACE reads, yielding one entry per CDR3 protein. Of about 310,000 distinct CDR3 sequences in the sample, around 4% were seen once. V was clipped by 6 bases and J by 2 bases; unmatched bases: 3. CDR3 length: 12 residues. CDR1 is DFQATT and CDR2 is SNEGSKA in the germline V gene (reference sequence). Remarks on this clonotype: Its antigen is currently unknown.

This clonotype originated in a man between 18 and 35 years old who received the YFV17D yellow fever vaccine. The sample was PBMCs, taken on the day of the yellow fever booster vaccination. The chain couples TRBV20-1 to TRBJ2-5; 7 nucleotides agree with TRBD1. The CDR3 protein is CSASGQQETQYF. CDR3 sequence (DNA): TGCAGTGCATCGGGACAGCAAGAGACCCAGTACTTC.